Listed here are 31 T cell receptor beta chains from one sample, sequenced in a study of regulatory T cells in long-lasting Graves disease (dated by TCRdb to about 2021). Explained via the paper, the time point label denotes: newly diagnosed GD, antithyroid drugs for less than 3 months. RNA was extracted from PBMCs in TRIzol for both TCR sequencing and RNA sequencing. Library generation was performed with multiplex PCR. TCRdb shows the sequencer as Illumina HiSeq 4000. TCR beta libraries were built with iRepertoire HTBI primers and Arm-PCR amplification of CDR3 regions. Through fastp at Q25 and MiXCR, TCRdb rebuilt clones from the public reads, retaining in-frame beta chains. Each CDR3 protein gets just one entry, which takes the most common genes and DNA from the rows behind it. The sample yields under 800,000 distinct CDR3 sequences; roughly 15% were counted once. The ten largest clones add up to about 20% of the sample.

This same sample was also part of a study on T cells in Graves' hyperthyroidism and ophthalmopathy.

Sequencing was performed on peripheral blood mononuclear cells (PBMCs), taken at new diagnosis, from a patient treated with antithyroid drugs. All receptors derive from a woman aged 30 to 39 with Graves disease. Donor details come from another sample of the same person, matched by shared clones.

This clonotype was seen many times. The J gene is TRBJ2-7, the V gene TRBV2; maybe TRBD2 (6 bases). V was cut by 3 bases and J by 3 bases, with 9 bases left in between. Germline-derived CDR1 and CDR2 are SNHLY and FYNNEI. This CDR3 contains 13 residues. CDR3 sequence reads: CASSEAGNYEQYF. CDR3 in DNA: TGTGCCAGCAGTGAGGCGGGGAACTACGAGCAGTACTTC.

This clonotype was found a few times. The J gene is TRBJ1-2, the V gene TRBV7-8; TRBD1 agrees at 10 bases. The CDR3 has 16 amino acids. V lost 5 bases to trimming and J lost 8 bases; unmatched junction nucleotides: 14. The germline CDR1 and CDR2 sequences are SGHVS and FQNEAQ. Here the CDR3 reads CASSETPLDRGKGYTF. In DNA, the CDR3 is TGTGCCAGCAGCGAAACTCCTTTGGACAGGGGGAAAGGCTACACCTTC.

CDR3 coding DNA: TGTGCCACCAGTGACTACCAATACTACAATGAGCAGTTCTTC. Its protein product is CATSDYQYYNEQFF. The V call is TRBV24-1, the J call TRBJ2-1; D gene uncertain. The CDR3 length is 14 residues. Germline V gene data show CDR1 as KGHDR and CDR2 as SFDVKD. Trimming took off 4 bases at V and 3 bases at J, with 9 bases between the two ends.

The table lists this clonotype with a few counts. The rearrangement links TRBV11-2 to TRBJ2-5; D unresolved. V lost 0 bases to trimming and J lost 4 bases, with 6 bases between them. Germline V lookup: CDR1 SGHAT, CDR2 FQNNGV. This CDR3 contains 13 residues. CDR3 coding DNA: TGTGCCAGCAGCTTAGAGGCTTTAGAGACCCAGTACTTC. This translates into CASSLEALETQYF.

The sample holds a few counts of this clonotype. The chain has TRBV30 and TRBJ2-3; 7 bases align to TRBD1. The trim removed 4 bases at V and 4 bases at J, leaving 8 bases unmatched. CDR1 and CDR2 from the germline V gene are GTSNPN and SVGIG (reference sequence). This CDR3 is built from 14 residues. The CDR3: CAWKRNTGADTQYF. DNA of the CDR3: TGTGCCTGGAAGCGCAACACAGGGGCAGATACGCAGTATTTT.

The chain links TRBV30 to TRBJ1-5, with D hard to call. Per germline, CDR1 GTSNPN and CDR2 SVGIG (reference sequence). This CDR3 has 14 amino acids. V was shortened by 2 bases and J by 0 bases, with 8 bases between the two germline ends. The CDR3 loop is CAWSTTPSNQPQHF. CDR3 in DNA: TGTGCCTGGAGTACAACTCCTAGCAATCAGCCCCAGCATTTT.

This clonotype came up once. This chain links TRBV28 with TRBJ2-4; either TRBD1 or TRBD2 may fit D (6 bases each). Germline CDR1 MDHEN, CDR2 SYDVKM. The CDR3 is 14 residues long. V was cut by 1 base and J by 9 bases, with 13 bases left in between. CDR3 coding DNA: TGTGCCAGCAGTTTATCGCCCGGGGGCGGCATTCAGTACTTC. The encoded protein is CASSLSPGGGIQYF.

This clonotype was seen ten or more times. The chain links TRBV7-2 to TRBJ2-5; 10 nucleotides match TRBD2. The CDR3 runs 15 residues. The germline V gene encodes CDR1 SGHTA and CDR2 FQGNSA. The V segment lost 3 bases and the J segment 3 bases; nucleotides outside the gene matches: 4. The CDR3 loop is CASSLPSGRKETQYF. The CDR3, as DNA: TGTGCCAGCAGCTTGCCTAGCGGGAGAAAAGAGACCCAGTACTTC.

This clonotype has a handful of counts. V and J are TRBV24-1 and TRBJ2-5; 8 nucleotides match TRBD2. V gave up 12 bases and J gave up 4 bases; unmatched junction bases: 9. The CDR3 sequence is 13 residues long. Germline CDR1 reads KGHDR; CDR2 reads SFDVKD. CDR3 region: CASGGAALETQYF. In DNA, the CDR3 is TGTGCCTCCGGGGGGGCGGCCTTAGAGACCCAGTACTTC.

This clonotype was detected a few times. The rearrangement uses TRBV14 and TRBJ2-1; D remains unclear. The CDR3 spans 13 residues. Germline-derived CDR1 and CDR2 are SGHDN and FVKESK. The germline V and J ends were trimmed by 4 bases and 9 bases, with 13 bases remaining between them. The CDR3 here is CASSLQFSGEQFF. The CDR3, as DNA: TGTGCCAGCAGCCTGCAGTTCTCTGGTGAGCAGTTCTTC.

The chain combines TRBV6-2 or TRBV6-3 with TRBJ2-7; 10 bases agree with TRBD1. V was clipped by 6 bases and J by 5 bases; unmatched bases: 7. Germline V CDR1 and CDR2: MNHEY, SVGEGT. The CDR3 spans 14 residues. The DNA of the CDR3 is TGTGCCAGCAGCACGGGACAGGGGCTGAACGAGCAGTACTTC. It translates to CASSTGQGLNEQYF.

This clonotype was recorded at least ten times. The chain has TRBV28 and TRBJ2-3; the match to TRBD2 covers 7 bases. Looked up from germline, CDR1 is MDHEN and CDR2 is SYDVKM. The CDR3 has 17 residues. V lost 3 bases to trimming and J lost 5 bases; unmatched junction nucleotides: 14. Here the CDR3 DNA reads TGTGCCAGCAGTTTTATCCTCGGGGCGGGAGCGGTAGATACGCAGTATTTT. This translates into CASSFILGAGAVDTQYF.

This clonotype was observed many times. The V gene is TRBV2, the J gene TRBJ1-6, with D possibly TRBD1 on 6 matching bases. The CDR3 has 13 residues. Germline CDR1 is SNHLY and CDR2 is FYNNEI. Trimming removed 8 bases at V and 8 bases at J, with 13 bases between. CDR3 bases: TGTGCCAGCCTGGGACAAGGTTATTCACCCCTCCACTTT. Encoded protein: CASLGQGYSPLHF.

V is TRBV3-1 and J is TRBJ1-4, with a weak D call TRBD1 (6 bases). Germline V gene sequence: CDR1 LGHDT, CDR2 YNNKEL (reference sequence). The V end lost 2 bases, the J end lost 6 bases, and 19 bases lay between the germline ends. The CDR3 runs to 17 residues. The CDR3 is CASSQQPGQPGYEKLFF. The CDR3 region has the DNA TGTGCCAGCAGCCAACAGCCCGGACAGCCAGGATATGAAAAACTGTTTTTT.

This clonotype was found many times. V and J are TRBV30 and TRBJ1-2; no definite D call. Trimming pared 0 bases from V and 7 bases from J, leaving 6 bases between. CDR3 size: 11 residues. Germline CDR1 and CDR2: GTSNPN and SVGIG (reference sequence). The CDR3 sequence is CAWSVGGGYTF. The CDR3 DNA sequence: TGTGCCTGGAGTGTAGGTGGTGGCTACACCTTC.

This clonotype came up many times. The rearrangement uses TRBV27 and TRBJ2-3; the D is unclear. Trimming stripped 8 bases from V and 4 bases from J, with 13 bases between. The germline V gene encodes CDR1 MNHEY and CDR2 SMNVEV (reference sequence). The CDR3 spans 13 residues. The CDR3 region is CASQSGFADTQYF. DNA of the CDR3: TGTGCCAGCCAGTCGGGTTTTGCAGATACGCAGTATTTT.

This clonotype was seen a few times. A much larger clone differs by one base, so this may be a read error. V is TRBV2 and J is TRBJ1-4; possible D gene TRBD1, 5 bases. The V gene's germline CDR1 is SNHLY and CDR2 FYNNEI. The CDR3 has 13 amino acids. CDR3 protein: CASSTGVWEKLVF. Written as DNA, the CDR3 is TGTGCCAGCAGCACGGGGGTTTGGGAAAAACTGGTTTTT.

This clonotype was seen more than once but under ten times. J is TRBJ1-1 and V is TRBV11-2; D gene uncertain. Per the germline V gene, CDR1 is SGHAT and CDR2 is FQNNGV. The CDR3 totals 11 residues. As DNA, the CDR3 is TGTGCTACAACCGAGAGAGGTGAAGCTTTCTTT. It codes for CATTERGEAFF.

The chain joins TRBV29-1 to TRBJ1-2, with D uncertain. Trimming took off 0 bases at V and 3 bases at J, with 8 bases between the two ends. CDR3 size: 13 residues. Germline CDR1 reads SQVTM; CDR2 reads ANQGSEA. CDR3 coding DNA: TGCAGCGTTGAAGATCGACGGTACTATGGCTACACCTTC. Its protein is CSVEDRRYYGYTF.

Remarks on this clonotype: One base away lies a much larger clone, so this may be a sequencing read error. The CDR3: CASSQGGLDQPQHF. The DNA of the CDR3 is TGTGCCAGCAGTCAAGGCGGGCTCGATCAGCCCCAGCATTTT. The V call is TRBV6-1, the J call TRBJ1-5, with D unresolved. The CDR3 has 14 amino acids. The V gene lost 5 bases and the J gene lost 5 bases, with 13 bases spanning the gap. Germline loops: CDR1 MNHNS, CDR2 SASEGT.

This clonotype has ten or more counts. The V call is TRBV2, the J call TRBJ1-1; D possibly corresponds to TRBD1 (5 bases). The CDR3 loop spans 12 amino acids. The germline V gene encodes CDR1 SNHLY and CDR2 FYNNEI. Trimming took 4 bases from V and 8 from J, leaving 11 bases between them. The CDR3 region is CASSAWTTEAFF. The CDR3 region has the DNA TGTGCCAGCAGTGCATGGACAACCGAAGCTTTCTTT.

The table lists this clonotype with many counts. V is TRBV28 and J is TRBJ2-7; no clear D gene. This CDR3 region has 15 residues. Germline V gene lookup returns CDR1 MDHEN and CDR2 SYDVKM. The V end lost 6 bases, the J end lost 7 bases, and 22 bases lay between the germline ends. The DNA of the CDR3 is TGTGCCAGCAGACCCCCGAGACTGGGAAGTCGGGAGCAGTACTTC. It encodes CASRPPRLGSREQYF.

A few counts support this clonotype. This sequence joins TRBV6-2 or TRBV6-3 and TRBJ1-6, with no clear D. The V gene lost 5 bases and the J gene lost 6 bases, with 8 bases spanning the gap. Germline-derived CDR1 and CDR2 are MNHEY and SVGEGT. The CDR3 runs to 13 residues. The CDR3 here is CASSEFGNSPLHF. CDR3 DNA sequence: TGTGCCAGCAGTGAATTCGGTAATTCACCCCTCCACTTT.

To note about this clonotype: Given a much more abundant clone one base away, this may be a read error. The V and J genes are TRBV7-6 and TRBJ1-1, with a possible D match to TRBD1 (5 bases). This CDR3 region has 14 residues. Germline CDR1 is SGHVS and CDR2 is FNYEAQ. V lost 8 bases and J lost 1, with 14 bases in between. In nucleotides, the CDR3 is TGTGCCAGCGGTCGCAACAGGAGGAACACTGAAGCTTTCTTT. Translating gives CASGRNRRNTEAFF.

This clonotype was picked up a small number of times. The V gene is TRBV5-1, the J gene TRBJ2-3; D perhaps matches TRBD1 (6 bases). The germline V and J ends were trimmed by 2 bases and 11 bases, with 21 bases remaining between them. The germline V gene encodes CDR1 SGHRS and CDR2 YFSETQ. The CDR3 spans 15 residues. CDR3 coding DNA: TGCGCCAGCAGCTTCCTTAGGGGGTCACAGGATGAGCAGTATTTT. This translates into CASSFLRGSQDEQYF. Based on the CDR3 plus reference TRBV5-1 and TRBJ2-3, the full variable domain is KAGVTQTPRYLIKTRGQQVTLSCSPISGHRSVSWYQQTPGQGLQFLFEYFSETQRNKGNFPGRFSGRQFSNSRSEMNVSTLELGDSALYLCASSFLRGSQDEQYFGPGTRLTVL.

The chain is built from TRBV5-1 and TRBJ1-1, with 7 bases lining up with TRBD1. This CDR3 spans 17 amino acids. The germline V gene encodes CDR1 SGHRS and CDR2 YFSETQ. V lost 4 bases to trimming and J lost 6 bases; unmatched junction nucleotides: 18. The DNA of the CDR3 is TGCGCCAGCAGCGGATCAAGGGGGCGGATTCCTAACGCTGAAGCTTTCTTT. Its translation is CASSGSRGRIPNAEAFF.

This chain connects TRBV3-1 to TRBJ2-1; 13 nucleotides match TRBD2. Germline lookup yields CDR1 LGHDT and CDR2 YNNKEL (reference sequence). With 4 bases clipped from V and 7 bases from J, the junction kept 10 bases outside the gene matches. CDR3 length: 17 amino acids. The CDR3 DNA sequence: TGTGCCAGCAGCCTCTGGACTAGCGGGAGAGGTTTAAATGAGCAGTTCTTC. It yields the protein CASSLWTSGRGLNEQFF.

This clonotype was observed a handful of times. The genes are TRBV7-9 and TRBJ2-1; 9 nucleotides line up with TRBD2. CDR3 length: 17 amino acids. J lost 4 bases, V lost 2 bases, and 9 bases had no gene match. Germline assignment: CDR1 SEHNR and CDR2 FQNEAQ (reference sequence). The CDR3 sequence is CASSLFRAGGLYNEQFF. The CDR3 DNA follows: TGTGCCAGCAGCTTATTCCGAGCGGGAGGATTGTACAATGAGCAGTTCTTC.

This chain links TRBV30 with TRBJ1-1, with 11 bases aligning to TRBD1. There are 14 residues in the CDR3. Germline trimming cut 6 bases from V and 11 bases from J; bases unmatched to any gene: 14. The germline V gene encodes CDR1 GTSNPN and CDR2 SVGIG (reference sequence). The DNA of the CDR3 is TGTGCCTGCACCCCCGGACAGGGGGCTGTTTGGGCTTTCTTT. Protein: CACTPGQGAVWAFF.

There are many counts of this clonotype. The rearrangement uses TRBV20-1 and TRBJ2-1; 7 bases are shared with TRBD2. V was pared by 3 bases and J by 1 base, with 9 bases of the junction left unmatched. Germline V gene data show CDR1 as DFQATT and CDR2 as SNEGSKA (reference sequence). This CDR3 contains 16 residues. In nucleotides, the CDR3 is TGCAGTGCTAGTCGTCCGACGGGAGGTTCCTACAATGAGCAGTTCTTC. Its protein is CSASRPTGGSYNEQFF.

The CDR3 DNA reads as TGTGCCAGCAGCTTAGAAGCGGGAGAATCCTACGAGCAGTACTTC. It yields the protein CASSLEAGESYEQYF. The genes are TRBV7-9 and TRBJ2-7; 8 nucleotides line up with TRBD2. Trimming cost V 1 base and J 1 base; bases outside gene matches: 3. This CDR3 comprises 15 residues. Germline V CDR1 and CDR2: SEHNR, FQNEAQ (reference sequence).